The entry below describes one TCR beta chain. Random-hexamer reverse transcription was applied to 0.5 to 1 ug RNA. Amplification of the TCR beta CDR3 was carried out by immunoSEQ multiplex PCR, which spanned a total of 54 Vbeta and 13 Jbeta segments. TCRdb recomputed calls from the immunoSEQ multiplex PCR reads with MiXCR, one row per CDR3 protein. The table lists about 130,000 distinct CDR3 sequences, around 96% of them singletons. The data were taken from a study of CD8 T cells in Susac syndrome. V gave up 2 bases and J gave up 2 bases, with 13 bases separating them. CDR1 is SGHVS, CDR2 FQNEAQ, per germline. The CDR3 contains 16 residues.

The TCR sequence derives from a human donor in good health. The specimen sequenced was CD4+ T cells from PBMCs. The chain uses TRBV7-8 and TRBJ1-5, with D uncertain. DNA of the CDR3: TGTGCCAGCAGCTTACCCCCGATTTTGGGCAATCAGCCCCAGCATTTT. Protein: CASSLPPILGNQPQHF.